A selection of T cell receptor beta chains follows, all from one sample in a study of T cells in localized non-small cell lung cancer. The assay was immunoSEQ multiplex PCR, and TCRdb's table has in-frame clones only and misses some. This repertoire shows around 28,000 clones, 85% to 90% found once; its top ten account for 2.5% to 3.5%. Here the sequenced sample was peripheral blood, taken before any cancer treatment. These TCRs come from a female donor aged 60 or older with stage I lung adenocarcinoma. CDR3s include the opening cysteine and the closing phenylalanine or tryptophan. The D gene is left open where the match is weak. Not all rows give a size; the values are once, few, many and, for expanded clones, a class.

j_call: TRBJ2-7
d_call: -
clone_size: -
v_call: TRBV7-2
cdr3_nt: TGTGCCAGCAGCCTAGGGGACTCCTACGAGCAGTACTTC
cdr3_aa: CASSLGDSYEQYF

j_call: TRBJ2-1
d_call: -
clone_size: once
v_call: TRBV6-5
cdr3_nt: TGTGCCAGCAACCCCGGGTGGGACACCTACAATGAGCAGTTCTTC
cdr3_aa: CASNPGWDTYNEQFF

j_call: TRBJ1-1
d_call: TRBD1
clone_size: once
v_call: TRBV12-5
cdr3_nt: TGTGCTAGTGGTTTGGGATCAACAGGGGCGAACACTGAAGCTTTCTTT
cdr3_aa: CASGLGSTGANTEAFF

j_call: TRBJ1-1
d_call: -
clone_size: -
v_call: TRBV18
cdr3_nt: TGTGCCAGCTCACCATTCCCAGATATCATGAACACTGAAGCTTTCTTT
cdr3_aa: CASSPFPDIMNTEAFF

j_call: TRBJ2-1
d_call: TRBD2
clone_size: -
v_call: TRBV7-2
cdr3_nt: TGTGCCAGCAGCTTAGGTCGCGGGACTAGCGGGCATGAGCAGTTCTTC
cdr3_aa: CASSLGRGTSGHEQFF

j_call: TRBJ2-7
d_call: TRBD1
clone_size: -
v_call: TRBV5-5
cdr3_nt: TGTGCCAGCAGCTTAGGGACAGCGGATTCCTACGAGCAGTACTTC
cdr3_aa: CASSLGTADSYEQYF

j_call: TRBJ2-3
d_call: TRBD2
clone_size: -
v_call: TRBV7-2
cdr3_nt: TGTGCCAGCTCAAGCTTCGGGAGGGGGGGCACAGATACGCAGTATTTT
cdr3_aa: CASSSFGRGGTDTQYF

j_call: TRBJ2-1
d_call: TRBD1
clone_size: few
v_call: TRBV4-2
cdr3_nt: TGTGCCAGCAGCAAAGGGGGCTCAACCTACAATGAGCAGTTCTTC
cdr3_aa: CASSKGGSTYNEQFF

j_call: TRBJ2-6
d_call: TRBD1
clone_size: -
v_call: TRBV12-5
cdr3_nt: TGTGCTAGTGGTTTGGGACAGGGCGACTCTGGGGCCAACGTCCTGACTTTC
cdr3_aa: CASGLGQGDSGANVLTF

j_call: TRBJ1-2
d_call: TRBD1
clone_size: -
v_call: TRBV19
cdr3_nt: TGTGCCAGTAGTGCCCGCGACAGGGGAGGTGGCTACACCTTC
cdr3_aa: CASSARDRGGGYTF

j_call: TRBJ2-3
d_call: -
clone_size: few
v_call: TRBV2
cdr3_nt: TGTGCCAGCAGGGGGGCACGGACCCAGGGCACAGATACGCAGTATTTT
cdr3_aa: CASRGARTQGTDTQYF

j_call: TRBJ2-7
d_call: -
clone_size: -
v_call: TRBV7-9
cdr3_nt: TGTGCCAGCAGCTTAGCAGCAAATCGCGAGCAGTACTTC
cdr3_aa: CASSLAANREQYF

j_call: TRBJ2-1
d_call: TRBD2
clone_size: -
v_call: TRBV27
cdr3_nt: TGTGCCAGCAAGATCCTAGCGGGAGGGGGGATGAATGAGCAGTTCTTC
cdr3_aa: CASKILAGGGMNEQFF

j_call: TRBJ1-4
d_call: -
clone_size: once
v_call: TRBV5-4
cdr3_nt: TGTGCCAGCAGTAACCCCACGGGGAAAGATGAAAAACTGTTTTTT
cdr3_aa: CASSNPTGKDEKLFF

j_call: TRBJ1-1
d_call: -
clone_size: -
v_call: TRBV7-2
cdr3_nt: TGTGCCAGCAGCCCGTACTTGAACACTGAAGCTTTCTTT
cdr3_aa: CASSPYLNTEAFF

j_call: TRBJ2-2
d_call: TRBD2
clone_size: -
v_call: TRBV7-6
cdr3_nt: TGTGCCAGCAGGCCCCTAGCGGGAGGAAGCACCGGGGAGCTGTTTTTT
cdr3_aa: CASRPLAGGSTGELFF

j_call: TRBJ2-5
d_call: -
clone_size: -
v_call: TRBV12-2
cdr3_nt: TGTGCAAGTCGCTTAGGATCACTATTCGTTAGCGGGGCTCAAGAGACCCAGTACTTC
cdr3_aa: CASRLGSLFVSGAQETQYF

j_call: TRBJ2-7
d_call: TRBD2
clone_size: -
v_call: TRBV27
cdr3_nt: TGTGCCAGCAGTTACGGACTAGCGGGAGGCTCTTCCTACGAGCAGTACTTC
cdr3_aa: CASSYGLAGGSSYEQYF

j_call: TRBJ2-7
d_call: -
clone_size: -
v_call: TRBV7-2
cdr3_nt: TGTGCCAGCAGCCCTGCCTACGAGCAGTACTTC
cdr3_aa: CASSPAYEQYF

j_call: TRBJ2-4
d_call: -
clone_size: -
v_call: TRBV4-3
cdr3_nt: TGCGCCAGCAGCCAAGGGGACCCAACGGACATTCAGTACTTC
cdr3_aa: CASSQGDPTDIQYF

j_call: TRBJ2-2
d_call: TRBD2
clone_size: -
v_call: TRBV30
cdr3_nt: TGTGCCTGGAGTCCCCTGGGGGGAGGGCCGACCGGGGAGCTGTTTTTT
cdr3_aa: CAWSPLGGGPTGELFF

j_call: TRBJ2-1
d_call: TRBD2
clone_size: -
v_call: TRBV2
cdr3_nt: TGTGCCAGCAGTCCTGGACTAGCGGGAGGCTACAATGAGCAGTTCTTC
cdr3_aa: CASSPGLAGGYNEQFF

j_call: TRBJ2-5
d_call: -
clone_size: -
v_call: TRBV19
cdr3_nt: TGTGCCAGTAGTTACCTGCTACGGGACTCCCAGTACTTC
cdr3_aa: CASSYLLRDSQYF